These 21 T cell receptor beta chains were all obtained from the same sample, sequenced in a study of vaccination and CD4 T cells after COVID-19. For these receptors, no antigen is known. Stated treatment: approximately nine-day PBMC culture with coronavirus spike peptide pools or control peptides (ViraFEST assay). Cultured CD4+ T cells had their DNA profiled by the Oncomine TCR Beta short-read assay. TCRdb re-called the PCR reads with MiXCR, one entry per CDR3 protein. This table holds over 11,000 distinct CDR3 sequences, 21% found once. Sample: cultured CD4+ T cells from blood. Source of these receptors: a human donor with COVID-19.

This clonotype was detected a few times. The genes are TRBV6-1 and TRBJ2-6; 9 bases are shared with TRBD1. The ends lost 0 bases at V and 5 bases at J; junction bases unmatched: 2. Germline V lookup: CDR1 MNHNS, CDR2 SASEGT. CDR3 length equals 16 residues. The CDR3 sequence is CASSEAGTGWANVLTF. CDR3 sequence (DNA): TGTGCCAGCAGTGAAGCCGGGACAGGGTGGGCCAACGTCCTGACTTTC.

The rearrangement joins TRBV6-1 to TRBJ1-1; TRBD1 matches 8 bases. The CDR3 spans 17 residues. V was pared by 5 bases and J by 1 base, with 12 bases of the junction left unmatched. Germline CDR1 reads MNHNS; CDR2 reads SASEGT. The CDR3 protein is CASSRPTGDLKNTEAFF. CDR3 coding DNA: TGTGCCAGCAGTAGGCCGACAGGGGACCTGAAGAACACTGAAGCTTTCTTT.

The V and J genes are TRBV6-5 and TRBJ2-7; D tentatively reads TRBD1 or TRBD2 (5 bases each). This CDR3 has 13 residues. The V end was cut by 2 bases, the J end by 9 bases, with 14 bases between. Looked up from germline, CDR1 is MNHEY and CDR2 is SVGAGI. The CDR3 sequence: CASSYPLEGRQYF. The CDR3 DNA is TGTGCCAGCAGTTACCCCCTCGAGGGGCGGCAGTACTTC.

The J gene is TRBJ1-5, the V gene TRBV20-1; D may be TRBD1 (6 bases). Germline V gene sequence: CDR1 DFQATT, CDR2 SNEGSKA (reference sequence). This CDR3 has 13 residues. The V and J ends lost 1 base and 6 bases respectively, with 10 bases between them. CDR3 bases: TGCAGTGCTAGAGCCGGGGGCAGTCAGCCCCAGCATTTT. It yields the protein CSARAGGSQPQHF.

This clonotype has only a few counts. The V gene is TRBV5-1, the J gene TRBJ2-3; 9 positions match TRBD1. This CDR3 is 16 amino acids long. CDR1 and CDR2 (germline): SGHRS, YFSETQ. V lost 3 bases and J lost 1; bases outside the gene matches: 6. The CDR3 sequence is CASSWGQGRRTDTQYF. The CDR3 coding sequence is TGCGCCAGCAGCTGGGGACAGGGCCGACGCACAGATACGCAGTATTTT.

The chain couples TRBV5-1 to TRBJ1-4; no clear D gene. The CDR3 loop spans 15 amino acids. Germline V gene lookup returns CDR1 SGHRS and CDR2 YFSETQ. V dropped 3 bases and J dropped 8 bases, with 17 bases sitting between them. CDR3 protein: CASSSGSGGEEKLFF. The CDR3 DNA sequence: TGCGCCAGCAGCTCCGGGTCCGGCGGTGAGGAAAAACTGTTTTTT. The whole variable domain, remainder taken from reference TRBV5-1 and TRBJ1-4, is KAGVTQTPRYLIKTRGQQVTLSCSPISGHRSVSWYQQTPGQGLQFLFEYFSETQRNKGNFPGRFSGRQFSNSRSEMNVSTLELGDSALYLCASSSGSGGEEKLFFGSGTQLSVL.

By share, this clonotype counts as medium-sized. The rearrangement joins TRBV24-1 to TRBJ1-5, with 11 bases that match TRBD1. V dropped 4 bases and J dropped 7; count of bases not matched to a gene: 8. This CDR3 spans 16 amino acids. The germline V gene has CDR1 KGHDR and CDR2 SFDVKD. The CDR3, as DNA: TGTGCCACCAGTGACCCCGGACAGGGGGCCGGGCAGCCCCAGCATTTT. Protein product: CATSDPGQGAGQPQHF.

This rearrangement joins TRBV19 to TRBJ1-1; TRBD1 might be the D (6 bases). The CDR3 runs to 13 residues. Trimming shortened V by 7 bases and J by 5 bases, and 14 bases separated the two germline ends. The germline V gene encodes CDR1 LNHDA and CDR2 SQIVND (reference sequence). The CDR3 DNA follows: TGTGCCAGTATGGCAGGGGCCCTGACTGAAGCTTTCTTT. Translated: CASMAGALTEAFF.

This clonotype was found a few times. This rearrangement joins TRBV18 to TRBJ1-2; weak D call: TRBD1 (5 bases). V gave up 2 bases and J gave up 2 bases, with 6 bases separating them. The CDR3 is 13 residues long. Germline V gene sequence: CDR1 KGHSH, CDR2 LQKENI. CDR3 residues: CASSPGGNYGYTF. In DNA form, the CDR3 reads TGTGCCAGCTCACCAGGGGGGAACTATGGCTACACCTTC.

As regards this clonotype: The germline gene is not matched at one end of the junction; a read error may be the cause. The rearrangement links TRBV4-2 to TRBJ2-7; no clear D gene. Germline V gene data show CDR1 as LGHNA and CDR2 as YNFKEQ. This CDR3 is built from 14 residues. The CDR3 DNA sequence: TGTGCCAGCAGTCAAGGAGAAGGGTACTACGAGCAGTACTTC. Protein product: CASSQGEGYYEQYF.

This clonotype was found a few times. The chain joins TRBV30 to TRBJ1-5, with 11 bases aligning to TRBD1. This CDR3 spans 13 amino acids. CDR1 is GTSNPN and CDR2 is SVGIG in the germline V gene (reference sequence). V gave up 4 bases and J gave up 6 bases; unmatched junction bases: 2. In nucleotides, the CDR3 is TGTGCCTGGACCGGGACAGGGGGTCAGCCCCAGCATTTT. Encoded protein: CAWTGTGGQPQHF.

There are a few counts of this clonotype. The chain is built from TRBV12-3 or TRBV12-4 and TRBJ1-4; the D gene is possibly TRBD1 (6 bases). Trimming took 1 base from V and 7 from J, leaving 22 bases between them. This CDR3 comprises 18 residues. For the CDR3, the DNA is TGTGCCAGCAGTTTAGTGGGGGGGCTGCCAACCCATAGTGAAAAACTGTTTTTT. Amino acids: CASSLVGGLPTHSEKLFF.

The rearrangement links TRBV12-3 or TRBV12-4 to TRBJ1-3; TRBD1 is a possible D gene (5 bases). CDR3 length: 16 residues. Trimming took 6 bases from V and 0 from J, leaving 15 bases between them. The CDR3 sequence is CASSATGPSSGNTIYF. In DNA, the CDR3 is TGTGCCAGCAGCGCAACAGGACCGAGCTCTGGAAACACCATATATTTT.

V and J are TRBV18 and TRBJ1-1, with D possibly being TRBD1 (5 bases). Germline V gene sequence: CDR1 KGHSH, CDR2 LQKENI. The CDR3 totals 13 residues. The ends were cut back, 4 bases at V and 5 bases at J, with 11 bases in the middle. CDR3 sequence reads: CASSLWGETEAFF. Here the CDR3 DNA reads TGTGCCAGCTCACTATGGGGCGAGACTGAAGCTTTCTTT.

This clonotype was detected only once. It may be a read error: a sequence one base away is much more abundant. This rearrangement joins TRBV7-2 to TRBJ1-6; the D gene is possibly TRBD1 (5 bases). Germline loops: CDR1 SGHTA, CDR2 FQGNSA. CDR3 length: 15 amino acids. The CDR3 nucleotides read TGTGCCAGCAGGCCAGGTGGTAGGGGCGGTTCACCCCCCCACTTT. Translation: CASRPGGRGGSPPHF.

This clonotype was seen more than once but under ten times. This chain connects TRBV28 to TRBJ1-1, with D perhaps matching TRBD1 (6 bases). CDR1 MDHEN and CDR2 SYDVKM come from the germline V gene. V lost 5 bases and J lost 5, with 18 bases in between. This CDR3 is 15 amino acids long. The CDR3, as DNA: TGTGCCAGCAGTACCGGAGGGGGATGGAAAACTGAAGCTTTCTTT. Translated: CASSTGGGWKTEAFF.

The genes are TRBV2 and TRBJ2-7, with D unclear. The germline V and J ends were trimmed by 0 bases and 1 base, with 10 bases remaining between them. The CDR3 sequence is 15 residues long. Germline CDR1 is SNHLY and CDR2 is FYNNEI. The CDR3: CASSEAAAPSYEQYF. The CDR3 DNA reads as TGTGCCAGCAGTGAAGCGGCGGCTCCTTCCTACGAGCAGTACTTC. Looking up the rest from reference TRBV2 and TRBJ2-7 gives the full variable domain: EPEVTQTPSHQVTQMGQEVILRCVPISNHLYFYWYRQILGQKVEFLVSFYNNEISEKSEIFDDQFSVERPDGSNFTLKIRSTKLEDSAMYFCASSEAAAPSYEQYFGPGTRLTVT.

This clonotype was observed a few times. This chain joins TRBV20-1 and TRBJ1-6, with D possibly being TRBD1 (5 bases). Germline V gene data show CDR1 as DFQATT and CDR2 as SNEGSKA (reference sequence). Between the trimmed V and J ends, which lost 1 base and 9 bases, there was a span of 19 bases. The CDR3 extends over 16 amino acids. Written as DNA, the CDR3 is TGCAGTGCTAGAGTACCCCCCACGGGGGAGATTTCACCCCTCCACTTT. This translates into CSARVPPTGEISPLHF.

This clonotype occurred a few times. J is TRBJ2-7 and V is TRBV28, with D perhaps matching TRBD1 (6 bases). The CDR3 spans 14 residues. CDR1 and CDR2 (germline): MDHEN, SYDVKM. Trimming pared 5 bases from V and 2 bases from J, leaving 13 bases between. CDR3 in amino acids: CASSPTGTPYEQYF. The DNA of the CDR3 is TGTGCCAGCAGTCCCACGGGGACACCCTACGAGCAGTACTTC.

The chain is built from TRBV25-1 and TRBJ2-5, with 12 bases fitting TRBD2. Germline lookup yields CDR1 MGHDK and CDR2 SYGVNS. The CDR3 sequence is 18 residues long. V was pared by 5 bases and J by 4 bases, with 14 bases of the junction left unmatched. The chain's CDR3 is CASSSPPSGGDYPETQYF. Written as DNA, the CDR3 is TGTGCCAGCAGTTCCCCCCCTAGCGGGGGGGACTACCCAGAGACCCAGTACTTC.

By share of the sample, this clonotype is medium-sized. V is TRBV27 and J is TRBJ1-6; D is undetermined. The V end was cut by 0 bases, the J end by 3 bases, with 9 bases between. The CDR3 loop spans 16 amino acids. CDR1 is MNHEY and CDR2 is SMNVEV in the germline V gene (reference sequence). The CDR3 DNA sequence: TGTGCCAGCAGTTTATCGCCGAGTGGCTATAATTCACCCCTCCACTTT. Translating it yields CASSLSPSGYNSPLHF.